This T cell receptor (beta chain) was obtained from a study of blood T cell repertoires in COVID-19. This clone has a handful of counts. This CDR3 contains 13 residues. Germline V gene sequence: CDR1 GTSNPN, CDR2 SVGIG (reference sequence). V lost 2 bases and J lost 9, with 14 bases in between. The method was immunoSEQ multiplex PCR; TCRdb's version includes in-frame clones alone and lacks a portion of them. Altogether 200,000 to 250,000 clones are present, around 86% being singletons, with the ten largest covering 11%. This receptor was taken from a man between 50 and 59 years old with COVID-19, enrolled during active disease. Sequencing input: peripheral blood. The rearrangement links TRBV30 to TRBJ2-1; the D is unclear. CDR3 protein: CAWSIVSLGEQFF. DNA for the CDR3: TGTGCCTGGAGTATTGTTAGCTTAGGTGAGCAGTTCTTC.